This TCR beta chain is drawn from a study of T-cell reconstitution after alpha-beta-depleted transplantation in children. Study-wide results and caveats: Among T cells one year after transplant, newly produced cells accounted for most counts and diversity. The study traced high day-60 TCRbeta diversity in some patients to surviving recipient T cells and thymic progenitors.

The germline CDR1 and CDR2 sequences are SGHTA and FQGTGA. Trimming removed 3 bases at V and 1 base at J, with 15 bases between. The CDR3 spans 17 residues. In its sample, this clonotype was seen a few times. Its target is not known. As it was prepared, the TCRbeta library received unique molecular identifiers. TCRdb re-derived calls from the PCR reads in MiXCR, one entry per CDR3 protein. Here the sample spans fewer than 150,000 distinct CDR3 sequences, 9.7% being singletons. The rearrangement joins TRBV7-3 to TRBJ2-2; the D call may be TRBD1 or TRBD2 (6 bases each). Sample: PBMCs, mostly from graft donor cells, taken 180 days after TCRalphabeta/CD19-depleted stem cell transplant. The receptor was isolated from a girl in the first two years of life who had a stem cell transplant for combined immunodeficiency, so the T cells may come from the graft donor. The CDR3 here is CASSFSPGAQNTGELFF. CDR3 DNA sequence: TGTGCCAGCAGCTTTAGTCCGGGGGCGCAGAACACCGGGGAGCTGTTTTTT.